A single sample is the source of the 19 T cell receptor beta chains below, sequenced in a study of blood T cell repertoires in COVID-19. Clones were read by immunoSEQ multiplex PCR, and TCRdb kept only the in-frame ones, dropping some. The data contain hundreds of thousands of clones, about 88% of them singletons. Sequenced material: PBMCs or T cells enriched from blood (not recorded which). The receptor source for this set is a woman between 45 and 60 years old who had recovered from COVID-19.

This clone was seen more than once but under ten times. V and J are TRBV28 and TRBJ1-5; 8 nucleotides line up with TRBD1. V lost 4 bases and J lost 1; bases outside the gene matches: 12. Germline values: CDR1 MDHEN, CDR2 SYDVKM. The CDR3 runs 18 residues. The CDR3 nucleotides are TGTGCCAGCAGTTACACCACGGGACAGGACGGGAGCAATCAGCCCCAGCATTTT. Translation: CASSYTTGQDGSNQPQHF. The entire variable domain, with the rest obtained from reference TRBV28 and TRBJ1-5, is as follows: DVKVTQSSRYLVKRTGEKVFLECVQDMDHENMFWYRQDPGLGLRLIYFSYDVKMKEKGDIPEGYSVSREKKERFSLILESASTNQTSMYLCASSYTTGQDGSNQPQHFGDGTRLSIL.

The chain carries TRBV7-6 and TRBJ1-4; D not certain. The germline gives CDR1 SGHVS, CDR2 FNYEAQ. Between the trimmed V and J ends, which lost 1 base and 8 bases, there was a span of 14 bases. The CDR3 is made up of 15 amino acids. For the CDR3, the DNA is TGTGCCAGCAGCTTAGGGTCGGGAGGTGGAGAAAAACTGTTTTTT. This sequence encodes CASSLGSGGGEKLFF.

This chain's CDR3 is CASSLTGGNYGYTF. CDR3 nucleotide sequence: TGTGCCAGCAGTTTAACAGGGGGTAACTATGGCTACACCTTC. The chain joins TRBV27 to TRBJ1-2, with 8 nucleotides matching TRBD1. Germline CDR1 is MNHEY and CDR2 is SMNVEV (reference sequence). The ends lost 2 bases at V and 1 base at J; junction bases unmatched: 0. The CDR3 loop spans 14 amino acids.

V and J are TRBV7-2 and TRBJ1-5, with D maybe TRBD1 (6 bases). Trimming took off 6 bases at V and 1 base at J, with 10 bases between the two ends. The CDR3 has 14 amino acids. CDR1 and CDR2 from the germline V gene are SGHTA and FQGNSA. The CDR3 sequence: CASSHGQSNQPQHF. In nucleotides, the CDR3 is TGTGCCAGCAGTCACGGACAGAGCAATCAGCCCCAGCATTTT. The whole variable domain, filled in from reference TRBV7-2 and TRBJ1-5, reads GAGVSQSPSNKVTEKGKDVELRCDPISGHTALYWYRQSLGQGLEFLIYFQGNSAPDKSGLPSDRFSAERTGGSVSTLTIQRTQQEDSAVYLCASSHGQSNQPQHFGDGTRLSIL.

CDR3 in DNA: TGTGCCAGTAGTATAGTGGGGACAGGAGAGGAGAACACTGAAGCTTTCTTT. Amino acid sequence: CASSIVGTGEENTEAFF. The V and J genes are TRBV19 and TRBJ1-1, with 8 bases aligning to TRBD1. This CDR3 has 17 amino acids. Germline V gene lookup returns CDR1 LNHDA and CDR2 SQIVND (reference sequence). Trimming removed 1 base from V and 1 base from J; junction bases left unmatched: 8. The full variable domain, completed using reference TRBV19 and TRBJ1-1, is DGGITQSPKYLFRKEGQNVTLSCEQNLNHDAMYWYRQDPGQGLRLIYYSQIVNDFQKGDIAEGYSVSREKKESFPLTVTSAQKNPTAFYLCASSIVGTGEENTEAFFGQGTRLTVV.

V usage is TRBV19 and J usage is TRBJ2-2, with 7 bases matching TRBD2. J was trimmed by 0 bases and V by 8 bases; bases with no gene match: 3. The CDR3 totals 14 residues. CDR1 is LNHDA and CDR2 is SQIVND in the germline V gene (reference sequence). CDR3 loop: CASLAVSNTGELFF. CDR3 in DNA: TGTGCCAGTCTAGCGGTTTCGAACACCGGGGAGCTGTTTTTT.

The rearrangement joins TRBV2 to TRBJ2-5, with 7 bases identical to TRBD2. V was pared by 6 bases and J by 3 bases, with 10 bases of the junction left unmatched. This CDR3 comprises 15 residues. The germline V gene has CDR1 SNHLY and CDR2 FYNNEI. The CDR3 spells CASSVVLAAKETQYF. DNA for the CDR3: TGTGCCAGCAGCGTTGTCCTAGCGGCTAAAGAGACCCAGTACTTC. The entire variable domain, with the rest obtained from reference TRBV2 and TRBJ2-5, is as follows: EPEVTQTPSHQVTQMGQEVILRCVPISNHLYFYWYRQILGQKVEFLVSFYNNEISEKSEIFDDQFSVERPDGSNFTLKIRSTKLEDSAMYFCASSVVLAAKETQYFGPGTRLLVL.

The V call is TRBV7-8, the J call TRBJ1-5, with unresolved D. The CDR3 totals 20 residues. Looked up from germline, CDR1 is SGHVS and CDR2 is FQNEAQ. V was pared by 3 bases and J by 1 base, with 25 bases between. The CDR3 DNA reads TGTGCCAGCAGCTTGCGAGGTGGAGCTGGTCCGGCGTTGAGCAATCAGCCCCAGCATTTT. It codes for CASSLRGGAGPALSNQPQHF.

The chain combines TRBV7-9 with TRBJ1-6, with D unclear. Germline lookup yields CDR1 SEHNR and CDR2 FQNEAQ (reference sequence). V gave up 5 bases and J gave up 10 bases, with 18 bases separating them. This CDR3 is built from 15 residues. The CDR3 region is CASSPPTRGRSPLHF. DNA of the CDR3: TGTGCCAGCAGCCCGCCTACACGGGGAAGATCACCCCTCCACTTT.

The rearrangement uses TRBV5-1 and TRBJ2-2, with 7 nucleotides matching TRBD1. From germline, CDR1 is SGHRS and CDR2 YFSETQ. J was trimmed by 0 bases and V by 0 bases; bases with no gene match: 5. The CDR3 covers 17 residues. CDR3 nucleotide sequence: TGCGCCAGCAGCTTGGCTGGACAGGCCACGAACACCGGGGAGCTGTTTTTT. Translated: CASSLAGQATNTGELFF.

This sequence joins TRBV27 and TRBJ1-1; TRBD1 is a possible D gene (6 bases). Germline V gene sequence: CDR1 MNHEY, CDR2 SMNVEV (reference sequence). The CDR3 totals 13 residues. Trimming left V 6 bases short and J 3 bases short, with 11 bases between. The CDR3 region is CASSWGRDTEAFF. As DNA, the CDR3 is TGTGCCAGCAGCTGGGGGCGCGACACTGAAGCTTTCTTT.

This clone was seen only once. The CDR3 region is CASSLWTSGSGNTGELFF. In DNA, the CDR3 is TGCGCCAGCAGCTTGTGGACTAGCGGTTCGGGCAACACCGGGGAGCTGTTTTTT. The chain couples TRBV5-1 to TRBJ2-2; 10 bases match TRBD2. Germline V gene data show CDR1 as SGHRS and CDR2 as YFSETQ. The CDR3 is 18 residues long. V shed 1 base and J 2 bases; nucleotides not matched to a gene: 8.

CDR3 in amino acids: CAWSALNGGRNTEAFF. For the CDR3, the DNA is TGTGCCTGGAGTGCCCTTAACGGGGGAAGGAACACTGAAGCTTTCTTT. This sequence joins TRBV30 and TRBJ1-1; perhaps TRBD1 as D (5 bases). Trimming took off 1 base at V and 1 base at J, with 16 bases between the two ends. The germline V gene encodes CDR1 GTSNPN and CDR2 SVGIG (reference sequence). The CDR3 sequence is 16 residues long.

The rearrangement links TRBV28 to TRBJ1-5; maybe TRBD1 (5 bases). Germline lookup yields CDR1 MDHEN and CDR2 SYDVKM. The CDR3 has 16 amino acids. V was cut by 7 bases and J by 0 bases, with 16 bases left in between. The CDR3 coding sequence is TGTGCCAGCACCCAGGGCACGCGCTATAGCAATCAGCCCCAGCATTTT. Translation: CASTQGTRYSNQPQHF.

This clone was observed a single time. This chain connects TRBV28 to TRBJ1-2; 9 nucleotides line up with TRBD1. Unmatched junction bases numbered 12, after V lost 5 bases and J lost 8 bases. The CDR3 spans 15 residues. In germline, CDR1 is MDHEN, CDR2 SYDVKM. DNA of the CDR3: TGTGCCAGCAGTCTTCTCACAGGGGGCGGAGACGGCTACACCTTC. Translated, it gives CASSLLTGGGDGYTF.

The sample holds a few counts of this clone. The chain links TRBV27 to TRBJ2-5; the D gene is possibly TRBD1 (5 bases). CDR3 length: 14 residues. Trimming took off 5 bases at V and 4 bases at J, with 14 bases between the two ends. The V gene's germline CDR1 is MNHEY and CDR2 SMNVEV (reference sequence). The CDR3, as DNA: TGTGCCAGCAGTCCCCGGACATCTAGAGAGACCCAGTACTTC. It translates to CASSPRTSRETQYF.

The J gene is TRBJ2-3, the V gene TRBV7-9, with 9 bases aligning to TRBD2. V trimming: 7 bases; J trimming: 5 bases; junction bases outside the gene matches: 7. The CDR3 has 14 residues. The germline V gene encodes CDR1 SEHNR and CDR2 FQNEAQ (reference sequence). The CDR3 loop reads CASTAGGEGDTQYF. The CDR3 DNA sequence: TGTGCCAGCACGGCGGGAGGGGAAGGAGATACGCAGTATTTT. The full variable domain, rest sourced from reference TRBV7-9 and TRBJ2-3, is DTGVSQNPRHKITKRGQNVTFRCDPISEHNRLYWYRQTLGQGPEFLTYFQNEAQLEKSRLLSDRFSAERPKGSFSTLEIQRTEQGDSAMYLCASTAGGEGDTQYFGPGTRLTVL.

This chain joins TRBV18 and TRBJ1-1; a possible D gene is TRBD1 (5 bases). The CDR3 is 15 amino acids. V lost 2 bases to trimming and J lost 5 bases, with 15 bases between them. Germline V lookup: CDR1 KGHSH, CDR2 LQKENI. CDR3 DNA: TGTGCCAGCTCACCATCAGGGCCCATGCTTACTGAAGCTTTCTTT. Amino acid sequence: CASSPSGPMLTEAFF.

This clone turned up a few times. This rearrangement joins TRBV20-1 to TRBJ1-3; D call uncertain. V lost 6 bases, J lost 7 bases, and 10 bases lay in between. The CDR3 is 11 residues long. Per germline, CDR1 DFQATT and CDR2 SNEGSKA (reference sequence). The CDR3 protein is CSARTGNTIYF. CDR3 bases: TGCAGTGCCCGGACGGGGAACACCATATATTTT.